This T cell receptor beta chain was captured by sequencing in a study of CD8+ T cells in alopecia areata. Study findings and constraints: Patients displayed less clarity in TCR sharing than mice, a finding possibly related to HLA. Sequences from scalp samples also cover resident alphabeta T cells of normal skin. Scalp lesions, especially in alopecia totalis/universalis, had higher clonality than normal scalp.

In this sample, this clone turned up once. Its antigen is currently unknown. Extraction of RNA preceded its reverse transcription into cDNA, which served as the sequencing template. Clones were read by immunoSEQ multiplex PCR, and TCRdb kept only the in-frame ones, dropping some. The table records around 35,000 clones, 45% to 70% of them present only once. The CDR3 is 15 amino acids. Looked up from germline, CDR1 is LGHNA and CDR2 is YNFKEQ. V lost 4 bases and J lost 10; bases outside the gene matches: 10. For roughly five patients taking part in the biomarker study, CD4+ cells were further sorted into CD25+CD127- cells. Lesional scalp punch biopsies and peripheral blood came from alopecia areata patients.

The sample consisted of CD4+ Tregs sorted from blood. V is TRBV4-2 and J is TRBJ1-6, with TRBD1 matching over 7 bases. This TCR came from a human donor with alopecia areata. CDR3 region: CASSLPTGPGSPLHF. CDR3 bases: TGTGCCAGCAGCCTCCCGACAGGGCCCGGCTCACCCCTCCACTTT.